A selection of T cell receptor beta chains follows, all from one sample in a study of T cells after posttransplantation cyclophosphamide. Some clones are missing from TCRdb's copy, which holds only in-frame ones; the method was immunoSEQ multiplex PCR. The table records 25,000 to 35,000 clones, 80% to 95% of them present only once. Material for sequencing was naive CD4+ T cells sorted from PBMCs. Receptor source: a woman in her sixties or seventies in good health, CMV-negative, and a related stem cell transplant donor. CDR3s include the opening cysteine and the closing phenylalanine or tryptophan. D genes are given only for firm matches. A row's size may be missing; if present it is once, few, many or a size class.

D	V	size	J	CDR3	DNA
TRBD1	TRBV5-1	-	TRBJ1-1	CASRPGQGASRTEAFF	TGCGCCAGCAGGCCCGGACAGGGGGCAAGCCGCACTGAAGCTTTCTTT
-	TRBV19	-	TRBJ2-7	CASSMTGSRPYEQYF	TGTGCCAGTAGTATGACGGGGAGCCGGCCCTACGAGCAGTACTTC
TRBD2	TRBV4-2	-	TRBJ2-5	CASSQKTLLAGATQTQYF	TGTGCCAGCAGCCAAAAGACCCTACTAGCGGGAGCCACACAGACCCAGTACTTC
TRBD2	TRBV9	-	TRBJ2-1	CASSATLGLAGGYNEQFF	TGTGCCAGCAGCGCAACTTTGGGACTAGCGGGAGGGTACAATGAGCAGTTCTTC
TRBD1	TRBV27	-	TRBJ1-2	CASSLIGQGASYGYTF	TGTGCCAGCAGTTTAATTGGACAGGGGGCCAGCTATGGCTACACCTTC
-	TRBV7-9	-	TRBJ1-1	CASSSSGSGWTEAFF	TGTGCCAGCAGCTCGTCCGGGAGCGGGTGGACTGAAGCTTTCTTT
-	TRBV4-3	-	TRBJ1-1	CASSQGSPHGGTEAFF	TGCGCCAGCAGCCAAGGTTCCCCCCACGGGGGGACTGAAGCTTTCTTT
-	TRBV14	-	TRBJ2-7	CASSQAYEQYF	TGTGCCAGCAGCCAAGCGTACGAGCAGTACTTC
TRBD2	TRBV11-1	-	TRBJ2-3	CASSQKAGGQGTDTQYF	TGTGCCAGCAGCCAGAAAGCGGGAGGGCAGGGCACAGATACGCAGTATTTT
TRBD2	TRBV5-1	-	TRBJ2-2	CASELAGSGGELFF	TGCGCCAGCGAACTAGCGGGGTCGGGCGGGGAGCTGTTTTTT
-	TRBV5-6	-	TRBJ2-4	CASSLILATDIQYF	TGTGCCAGCAGCTTAATTCTAGCAACAGACATTCAGTACTTC
-	TRBV13	-	TRBJ2-7	CASSLLGQGMYEQYF	TGTGCCAGCAGCTTACTCGGGCAGGGGATGTACGAGCAGTACTTC
TRBD2	TRBV27	-	TRBJ2-3	CASSLSVSKAGVGTQYF	TGTGCCAGCAGTTTATCAGTATCAAAAGCGGGGGTTGGTACGCAGTATTTT
TRBD2	TRBV23-1	-	TRBJ2-1	CASNSASGTYNEQFF	TGCGCCAGCAATTCGGCCAGCGGGACGTACAATGAGCAGTTCTTC
-	TRBV19	-	TRBJ1-2	CASARSGGYTF	TGTGCCAGTGCCCGGTCAGGAGGCTACACCTTC
-	TRBV18	few	TRBJ1-3	CASSPGGSGNTIYF	TGTGCCAGCTCACCAGGGGGCTCGGGAAACACCATATATTTT
-	TRBV10-3	-	TRBJ2-7	CAISESTVTFYEQYF	TGTGCCATCAGTGAGTCTACGGTAACCTTCTACGAGCAGTACTTC
TRBD1	TRBV7-2	once	TRBJ2-2	CASSLMGATGQTGELFF	TGTGCCAGCAGCTTAATGGGCGCGACAGGGCAAACCGGGGAGCTGTTTTTT
-	TRBV10-3	-	TRBJ1-1	CAISESSVTEAFF	TGTGCCATCAGTGAGTCGTCTGTAACTGAAGCTTTCTTT
TRBD2	TRBV7-6	-	TRBJ2-7	CASSLSPGLATYEQYF	TGTGCCAGCAGCTTATCACCGGGACTAGCGACCTACGAGCAGTACTTC
-	TRBV28	-	TRBJ1-6	CASSPGRGSSYNSPLHF	TGTGCCAGCAGTCCTGGGAGGGGAAGCTCCTATAATTCACCCCTCCACTTT
TRBD1	TRBV18	-	TRBJ2-5	CASSPPGQGEETQYF	TGTGCCAGCTCACCACCGGGACAGGGGGAAGAGACCCAGTACTTC
-	TRBV7-9	-	TRBJ1-4	CASSLEGGDEKLFF	TGTGCCAGCAGCTTGGAGGGGGGGGACGAAAAACTGTTTTTT
-	TRBV7-9	-	TRBJ2-7	CASSLSGSSYEQYF	TGTGCCAGCAGCTTAAGCGGTAGCTCCTACGAGCAGTACTTC
TRBD1	TRBV27	-	TRBJ2-2	CASKPGTENTGELFF	TGTGCCAGCAAGCCCGGGACAGAGAACACCGGGGAGCTGTTTTTT
TRBD2	TRBV11-2	-	TRBJ2-2	CASSLELSGSGPGELFF	TGTGCCAGCAGCTTAGAGTTAAGCGGGAGCGGGCCCGGGGAGCTGTTTTTT
-	TRBV21-1	-	TRBJ1-1	CASSKGRGYTEAFF	TGTGCCAGCAGTAAAGGGCGGGGTTACACTGAAGCTTTCTTT
TRBD2	TRBV6-5	-	TRBJ2-5	CASRSSGTSRETQYF	TGTGCCAGCAGATCTAGCGGGACTAGCCGGGAGACCCAGTACTTC
TRBD2	TRBV7-6	once	TRBJ2-7	CASSLNPSGPYEQYF	TGTGCCAGCAGCTTAAATCCTAGCGGGCCCTACGAGCAGTACTTC
-	TRBV5-6	-	TRBJ1-4	CASSLVGQGEREKLFF	TGTGCCAGCAGCTTGGTTGGGCAGGGTGAACGGGAAAAACTGTTTTTT
-	TRBV20-1	-	TRBJ1-1	CSARQTTGAFF	TGCAGTGCTAGACAAACCACAGGGGCTTTCTTT
TRBD1	TRBV5-4	-	TRBJ2-7	CASRPGTGGSYEQYF	TGTGCCAGCAGACCCGGGACAGGGGGCTCCTACGAGCAGTACTTC
-	TRBV7-2	-	TRBJ1-1	CASSPQGVVGNTEAFF	TGTGCCAGCAGCCCTCAGGGCGTTGTGGGGAACACTGAAGCTTTCTTT
TRBD1	TRBV7-9	-	TRBJ2-5	CASSFQGAETQYF	TGTGCCAGCAGCTTCCAGGGGGCGGAGACCCAGTACTTC
TRBD2	TRBV19	-	TRBJ2-3	CASDSGRGTDTQYF	TGTGCCAGTGATAGCGGGAGGGGTACAGATACGCAGTATTTT
-	TRBV2	few	TRBJ2-2	CASSEGRASTGELFF	TGTGCCAGCAGTGAAGGCAGGGCTTCCACCGGGGAGCTGTTTTTT
TRBD2	TRBV27	once	TRBJ2-7	CASSFLAGNNEQYF	TGTGCCAGCAGTTTTTTAGCGGGAAACAACGAGCAGTACTTC
-	TRBV29-1	-	TRBJ1-1	CSVEDRGRTEAFF	TGCAGCGTTGAAGATCGGGGGAGGACTGAAGCTTTCTTT
TRBD1	TRBV28	-	TRBJ1-1	CASSPGRSTGRPQAFF	TGTGCCAGCAGTCCCGGACGATCGACAGGGCGGCCACAAGCTTTCTTT
-	TRBV20-1	-	TRBJ2-1	CSADSNEQFF	TGCAGTGCTGACAGCAATGAGCAGTTCTTC
TRBD1	TRBV7-9	-	TRBJ2-6	CAAGTDYSGANVLTF	TGTGCCGCTGGGACAGACTACTCTGGGGCCAACGTCCTGACTTTC
-	TRBV19	-	TRBJ2-5	CASSIRVVETQYF	TGTGCCAGTAGTATCAGGGTGGTGGAGACCCAGTACTTC
-	TRBV6-1	once	TRBJ2-7	CASSSHPGEGYEQYF	TGTGCCAGCAGTTCTCATCCGGGAGAAGGATACGAGCAGTACTTC
-	TRBV14	-	TRBJ1-5	CASSSRYPGHRYSNQPQHF	TGTGCCAGCAGCTCCCGATACCCGGGACATCGGTATAGCAATCAGCCCCAGCATTTT
-	TRBV2	-	TRBJ1-1	CASRGEILNTEAFF	TGTGCCAGCAGAGGAGAAATCCTGAACACTGAAGCTTTCTTT
TRBD2	TRBV7-6	once	TRBJ2-3	CASSSRLAVGTQYF	TGTGCCAGCAGCTCCCGACTAGCAGTGGGTACGCAGTATTTT
-	TRBV6-5	-	TRBJ1-6	CASSSGQYNSPLHF	TGTGCCAGCAGTTCCGGACAGTATAATTCACCCCTCCACTTT
-	TRBV27	-	TRBJ1-1	CASSLSTDERDERTEAFF	TGTGCCAGCAGTTTATCCACAGATGAGCGGGACGAGAGGACTGAAGCTTTCTTT
-	TRBV19	-	TRBJ2-7	CASSIGGILSYEQYF	TGTGCCAGTAGTATTGGAGGGATCCTCTCCTACGAGCAGTACTTC
-	TRBV5-1	-	TRBJ1-5	CASSPQGYSNQPQHF	TGCGCCAGCAGCCCACAGGGTTATAGCAATCAGCCCCAGCATTTT
-	TRBV6-5	-	TRBJ1-1	CASSYSWGGGTEAFF	TGTGCCAGCAGTTACTCCTGGGGAGGGGGGACTGAAGCTTTCTTT
TRBD1	TRBV6-6	-	TRBJ1-2	CASSRGQGNYGYTF	TGTGCCAGCAGTCGGGGACAGGGGAACTATGGCTACACCTTC
TRBD2	TRBV2	few	TRBJ2-1	CASILAGGDEQFF	TGTGCCAGCATACTAGCGGGAGGGGATGAGCAGTTCTTC
TRBD2	TRBV6-1	-	TRBJ2-1	CASSAIAGLAGPQQFF	TGTGCCAGCAGTGCAATCGCGGGACTAGCGGGACCTCAGCAGTTCTTC
TRBD1	TRBV6-6	-	TRBJ2-2	CASSLEQGNPGELFF	TGTGCCAGCAGTTTGGAACAGGGGAACCCCGGGGAGCTGTTTTTT